The 19 T cell receptor beta chains below come from one sample, sequenced in a study of T cells expressing NK-cell markers (dated by TCRdb to 2019 to 2021). Library method: 5' RACE. Instrument used: Illumina HiSeq 2000. TCRdb reprocessed the reads, reporting each CDR3 protein sequence once and no DNA. This sample's records show 550,000 to 600,000 distinct CDR3 sequences. In total, the top ten clones hold 3% to 4.5% of the sample. The sequenced material came from blood T cells: a sorted CD56 or NKG2C T cell subset, CD4+ or CD8+ T cells, or bulk PBMC T cells (not recorded which). Receptors were obtained from a man in his late teens or twenties in good health. Donor details come from another sample of the same person, matched by shared clones.

The V gene is TRBV6-5, the J gene TRBJ2-2; TCRdb gives TRBD1 as the D gene, but with no DNA this cannot be confirmed. The CDR3 has 17 residues. Germline loops: CDR1 MNHEY, CDR2 SVGAGI. The CDR3 region is CASSYPPGQGRSGELFF.

The chain recombines TRBV6-2 or TRBV6-3 with TRBJ2-7; TCRdb proposes TRBD1, but this gene call is untestable without DNA. Germline loops: CDR1 MNHEY, CDR2 SVGEGT. The length of the CDR3 is 15 residues. Here the CDR3 reads CASSYSPGQKYEQYF.

The V and J genes are TRBV18 and TRBJ2-7. The CDR3 consists of 12 residues. CDR1 is KGHSH, CDR2 LQKENI, per germline. The CDR3 region is CASSPERNEQYF.

The chain carries TRBV12-3 or TRBV12-4 and TRBJ1-1. The CDR3 totals 11 residues. The CDR3 loop reads CASSQNFEAFF.

J is TRBJ2-2 and V is TRBV10-3; TCRdb's D gene call, TRBD1, goes unchecked for lack of DNA. The V gene's germline CDR1 is ENHRY and CDR2 SYGVKD. The CDR3 loop spans 15 amino acids. CDR3 region: CAIRGQGTAAGELFF.

The V call is TRBV12-3 or TRBV12-4, the J call TRBJ2-2. The CDR3 spans 15 residues. The CDR3 reads CASNANAVNTGELFF.

V usage is TRBV28 and J usage is TRBJ2-1. The CDR3 consists of 14 residues. Germline lookup yields CDR1 MDHEN and CDR2 SYDVKM. CDR3 loop: CASSLYQRHNEQFF. Filled out from reference TRBV28 and TRBJ2-1, the complete variable domain reads DVKVTQSSRYLVKRTGEKVFLECVQDMDHENMFWYRQDPGLGLRLIYFSYDVKMKEKGDIPEGYSVSREKKERFSLILESASTNQTSMYLCASSLYQRHNEQFFGPGTRLTVL.

The chain joins TRBV28 to TRBJ1-1. The CDR3 spans 12 residues. Per germline, CDR1 MDHEN and CDR2 SYDVKM. The CDR3: CASSFGFTEAFF.

The chain recombines TRBV9 with TRBJ2-1; the D call of TRBD2 rests on TCRdb alone, since no DNA is present to check it. CDR3 length: 16 residues. Germline V CDR1 and CDR2: SGDLS, YYNGEE. This CDR3 is CASSVAGGKYRDEQFF. Variable domain in full (rest from reference TRBV9 and TRBJ2-1): DSGVTQTPKHLITATGQRVTLRCSPRSGDLSVYWYQQSLDQGLQFLIQYYNGEERAKGNILERFSAQQFPDLHSELNLSSLELGDSALYFCASSVAGGKYRDEQFFGPGTRLTVL.

The rearrangement joins TRBV29-1 to TRBJ2-1; TCRdb designates TRBD2, a call that cannot be tested without DNA. This CDR3 spans 16 amino acids. In germline, CDR1 is SQVTM, CDR2 ANQGSEA. The CDR3 region is CSVGGTSGRWYNEQFF.

The rearrangement links TRBV25-1 to TRBJ2-2. The V gene's germline CDR1 is MGHDK and CDR2 SYGVNS. This CDR3 has 13 amino acids. This CDR3 reads CASSGQITGELFF.

The genes are TRBV27 and TRBJ2-1; TCRdb reports TRBD2, a call that lacks DNA to check it against. Per germline, CDR1 MNHEY and CDR2 SMNVEV (reference sequence). This CDR3 contains 18 residues. The CDR3 region is CASSEREGLKSSYNEQFF.

This sequence joins TRBV12-3 or TRBV12-4 and TRBJ2-3; the TCRdb D gene call, TRBD1, has no DNA to confirm it. The CDR3 loop spans 13 amino acids. CDR3 region: CASRRLQGDTQYF.

This chain joins TRBV7-2 and TRBJ2-3; checking the TCRdb D call of TRBD2 is not possible without DNA. The CDR3 sequence is 16 residues long. The germline V gene has CDR1 SGHTA and CDR2 FQGNSA. The CDR3 sequence: CASSPRGLAGGRLQYF.

The V gene is TRBV29-1, the J gene TRBJ2-2; the TCRdb call, TRBD1, lacks DNA for checking. The CDR3 covers 14 residues. CDR1 is SQVTM, CDR2 ANQGSEA, per germline. CDR3 sequence: CSAGLGLNTGELFF.

The V call is TRBV12-3 or TRBV12-4, the J call TRBJ2-7; the TCRdb call, TRBD1, lacks DNA for checking. This CDR3 contains 14 residues. The CDR3 is CASSLGTATYEQYF.

The chain carries TRBV6-1 and TRBJ1-1; the TRBD1 assignment by TCRdb is unverifiable without DNA. The germline V gene has CDR1 MNHNS and CDR2 SASEGT. The CDR3 is made up of 14 amino acids. The CDR3 sequence is CASWGGLRNTEAFF.

V gene TRBV15 combines with J gene TRBJ2-5; the TCRdb D gene call, TRBD1, has no DNA to confirm it. Germline values: CDR1 LNHNV, CDR2 YYDKDF (reference sequence). The CDR3 runs 15 residues. The CDR3 is CATRNEGAGGETQYF.

The J gene is TRBJ2-5, the V gene TRBV27; there is no DNA to check the TCRdb D call of TRBD1. This CDR3 has 17 amino acids. The V gene's germline CDR1 is MNHEY and CDR2 SMNVEV (reference sequence). The CDR3 region is CARKRPGQSKLGETQYF.